These T cell receptor beta chains were read from a single sample in a study of blood T cell repertoires in COVID-19. Here immunoSEQ multiplex PCR was the method, and the copy in TCRdb shows in-frame clones only, minus some. The sample has around 390,000 clones, just under 90% seen once. Sequencing was done on a sample of PBMCs or T cells enriched from blood (not recorded which). Receptor source: a woman aged 50 to 60 who had recovered from COVID-19. Each CDR3 is given with its conserved first and last residue. D genes are given only for firm matches. Clone size is given for some rows only: seen once, a few or many times, or a class if the clone is expanded.

d_call,cdr3_length,j_call,v_call,clone_size,cdr3_nt,cdr3_aa
NA,14,TRBJ1-2,TRBV3-1/TRBV3-2,NA,TGTGCCAGCAGCGTTTGGACAGCTAACTATGGCTACACCTTC,CASSVWTANYGYTF
TRBD2,12,TRBJ2-1,TRBV29-1,NA,TGCAGCGTTGGGGACTACGCCAATGAGCAGTTCTTC,CSVGDYANEQFF
TRBD1,16,TRBJ1-2,TRBV28,NA,TGTGCCAGCAGTTCACTCCCCGGGACAGGGGGCGATGGCTACACCTTC,CASSSLPGTGGDGYTF
NA,14,TRBJ1-1,TRBV6-2/TRBV6-3,NA,TGTGCCAGCACCCCTTGGCTTATGAACACTGAAGCTTTCTTT,CASTPWLMNTEAFF
TRBD1,15,TRBJ1-6,TRBV18,NA,TGTGCCAGCTCACGGGGACAGGGGGCCAATTCACCCCTCCACTTT,CASSRGQGANSPLHF
NA,16,TRBJ1-2,TRBV3-1/TRBV3-2,NA,TGTGCCAGCAGCCAAGGTTGGCCGGACACTATTTATGGCTACACCTTC,CASSQGWPDTIYGYTF
NA,13,TRBJ1-2,TRBV5-1,NA,TGCGCCAGCAGAGTCTCAGGGGAATCTGGCTACACCTTC,CASRVSGESGYTF
NA,15,TRBJ2-1,TRBV4-1,NA,TGCGCCAGCAGCCAAAATATTGCGGCAGACAATGAGCAGTTCTTC,CASSQNIAADNEQFF
NA,17,TRBJ2-7,TRBV18,NA,TGTGCCAGCTCACCACCGGGGGCAGGGACGGTGGTTACCGAGCAGTACTTC,CASSPPGAGTVVTEQYF
NA,13,TRBJ2-5,TRBV12-3/TRBV12-4,NA,TGTGCCAGCAGTCCTGCTCAGCAAGAGACCCAGTACTTC,CASSPAQQETQYF
NA,13,TRBJ1-5,TRBV5-1,once,TGCGCCAGCAGCCTATCCAATGATCAGCCCCAGCATTTT,CASSLSNDQPQHF
TRBD2,16,TRBJ2-2,TRBV9,NA,TGTGCCAGCAGCCCCAGACTAGCGGGAGACACCGGGGAGCTGTTTTTT,CASSPRLAGDTGELFF
TRBD2,13,TRBJ2-7,TRBV6-2/TRBV6-3,NA,TGTGCCAGCAGCGTCCCTGGCGGGAGCGAGCAGTACTTC,CASSVPGGSEQYF
NA,13,TRBJ1-3,TRBV7-2,NA,TGTGCCAGCAGCTGGACAGCTGGAAACACCATATATTTT,CASSWTAGNTIYF
TRBD1,15,TRBJ1-2,TRBV5-1,NA,TGCGCCAGCAGCTCACAGGGGTCTGGAGTCTATGGCTACACCTTC,CASSSQGSGVYGYTF
NA,11,TRBJ1-2,TRBV20-1,NA,TGCAGTGCTAGTGGTGGGGCAGGCTACACCTTC,CSASGGAGYTF
NA,14,TRBJ1-1,TRBV2,few,TGTGCCAGCAGGGTGCAGTCAACGAACACTGAAGCTTTCTTT,CASRVQSTNTEAFF
TRBD1,15,TRBJ1-5,TRBV7-6,NA,TGTGCCAGCAGTACCGACAGGGGGCGAAATCAGCCCCAGCATTTT,CASSTDRGRNQPQHF
TRBD1,14,TRBJ1-3,TRBV5-4,NA,TGTGCCAGCAGCTTGTCAGGGGGTAGAAACACCATATATTTT,CASSLSGGRNTIYF
NA,16,TRBJ1-3,TRBV30,NA,TGTGCCTGGAGTAGAGGTGGCAGGGGAAAGGGAAACACCATATATTTT,CAWSRGGRGKGNTIYF
NA,17,TRBJ1-4,TRBV5-1,NA,TGCGCCAGCAGCTTGGGGGTCGGAGGGACGAATAATGAAAAACTGTTTTTT,CASSLGVGGTNNEKLFF
TRBD2,14,TRBJ2-5,TRBV5-1,few,TGCGCCAGCAGCCTGACTAGCGGGGTAGAGACCCAGTACTTC,CASSLTSGVETQYF
TRBD1,14,TRBJ1-2,TRBV28,NA,TGTGCCAGCAGTTCCCTCTCCAGGGGGAATGGCTACACCTTC,CASSSLSRGNGYTF
TRBD1,14,TRBJ2-5,TRBV24-1,NA,TGTGCCACCAGTGACCTGGACAGGCCGGAGACCCAGTACTTC,CATSDLDRPETQYF
NA,16,TRBJ1-3,TRBV4-3,NA,TGCGCCAGCAGCCCAGATGGGGGCTTCTCTGGAAACACCATATATTTT,CASSPDGGFSGNTIYF
TRBD1,15,TRBJ2-2,TRBV19,NA,TGTGCCAGCCGCTCGGGACAGGGGGCGACCGGGGAGCTGTTTTTT,CASRSGQGATGELFF
NA,15,TRBJ1-1,TRBV11-2,NA,TGTGCCAGCAGCGTAATGGGGGCTCCGAACACTGAAGCTTTCTTT,CASSVMGAPNTEAFF
NA,14,TRBJ1-2,TRBV6-5,NA,TGTGCCACAAAGACCCCGGGGAGTTCCTCTGGCTACACCTTC,CATKTPGSSSGYTF
NA,13,TRBJ2-7,TRBV28,NA,TGTGCCAGCAACCAGGACAGACCGCTGGAGCAGTACTTC,CASNQDRPLEQYF
NA,13,TRBJ1-5,TRBV12-3/TRBV12-4,NA,TGTGCCAGCAGGGGGGGTGGGGATCAGCCCCAGCATTTT,CASRGGGDQPQHF
TRBD1,13,TRBJ2-7,TRBV7-3,NA,TGTGCCAGCAGCCTAGGGACAGCCTACGAGCAGTACTTC,CASSLGTAYEQYF
NA,15,TRBJ1-5,TRBV11-1,NA,TGTGCCAGCAGTTCGGGGTTGGGGTACAATCAGCCCCAGCATTTT,CASSSGLGYNQPQHF
TRBD1,16,TRBJ1-6,TRBV6-4,NA,TGTGCCAGCAGTGACTCCCCAGGGGGCGAAAATTCACCCCTCCACTTT,CASSDSPGGENSPLHF
NA,14,TRBJ2-2,TRBV3-1/TRBV3-2,NA,TGTGCCAGCAGGGAAGCGGCGACCACCGGGGAGCTGTTTTTT,CASREAATTGELFF
TRBD2,17,TRBJ2-7,TRBV5-1,once,TGCGCCAGCAGCTTGGCCCCAGAGCGGGGAGGTAGCCACGAGCAGTACTTC,CASSLAPERGGSHEQYF
TRBD2,14,TRBJ2-5,TRBV2,NA,TGTGCCAGCACCGAACTCGTGGGGGGGGAGACCCAGTACTTC,CASTELVGGETQYF
NA,14,TRBJ2-5,TRBV28,NA,TGTGCCAGCAGTTCAAAAGGAGGAGTCGAGACCCAGTACTTC,CASSSKGGVETQYF
NA,15,TRBJ2-3,TRBV6-2/TRBV6-3,NA,TGTGCCAGCAGTTCAAGGGGACTTTCCACAGATACGCAGTATTTT,CASSSRGLSTDTQYF
NA,15,TRBJ2-7,TRBV19,NA,TGTGCCAGTAGCCCCCCGGCAGGAGGAATAGACGAGCAGTACTTC,CASSPPAGGIDEQYF
NA,13,TRBJ1-5,TRBV7-9,few,TGTGCCAGCACCCTACTTCGAGATCAGCCCCAGCATTTT,CASTLLRDQPQHF
NA,14,TRBJ1-1,TRBV6-5,NA,TGTGCCAGCAGTAACCAACAGGGTAACACTGAAGCTTTCTTT,CASSNQQGNTEAFF
TRBD1,13,TRBJ2-7,TRBV28,NA,TGTGCCTCCGGGACAGGAGGCGCGAACGAGCAGTACTTC,CASGTGGANEQYF
TRBD1,16,TRBJ2-1,TRBV4-2,NA,TGTGCCAGCAGCCAATCGTTTCACAGGGGGCAAAATGAGCAGTTCTTC,CASSQSFHRGQNEQFF
TRBD1,14,TRBJ1-2,TRBV11-2,NA,TGTGCCAGCAGCCCAGAAGGGGGCAACTATGGCTACACCTTC,CASSPEGGNYGYTF
TRBD2,16,TRBJ2-5,TRBV6-2/TRBV6-3,NA,TGTGCCAGCAGCACAACCCGGCTAGCGGTGGCGGAGACCCAGTACTTC,CASSTTRLAVAETQYF
NA,15,TRBJ2-1,TRBV4-3,NA,TGCGCCAGCAGCCAATACGGGGGTACCTACAATGAGCAGTTCTTC,CASSQYGGTYNEQFF
NA,12,TRBJ2-7,TRBV29-1,NA,TGCAGCGTTGAAGGTGACAGCTACGAGCAGTACTTC,CSVEGDSYEQYF
TRBD1,16,TRBJ1-6,TRBV7-6,once,TGTGCCAGCAGCAAGGGACAGGGGGCCTCTAATTCACCCCTCCACTTT,CASSKGQGASNSPLHF
NA,13,TRBJ1-6,TRBV27,NA,TGTGCCAGCAGTGCAAACAGAAATTCACCCCTCCACTTT,CASSANRNSPLHF
NA,14,TRBJ2-5,TRBV4-1,NA,TGCGCCAGCAGCCAAGAGATAACGCAGGGGACCCAGTACTTC,CASSQEITQGTQYF